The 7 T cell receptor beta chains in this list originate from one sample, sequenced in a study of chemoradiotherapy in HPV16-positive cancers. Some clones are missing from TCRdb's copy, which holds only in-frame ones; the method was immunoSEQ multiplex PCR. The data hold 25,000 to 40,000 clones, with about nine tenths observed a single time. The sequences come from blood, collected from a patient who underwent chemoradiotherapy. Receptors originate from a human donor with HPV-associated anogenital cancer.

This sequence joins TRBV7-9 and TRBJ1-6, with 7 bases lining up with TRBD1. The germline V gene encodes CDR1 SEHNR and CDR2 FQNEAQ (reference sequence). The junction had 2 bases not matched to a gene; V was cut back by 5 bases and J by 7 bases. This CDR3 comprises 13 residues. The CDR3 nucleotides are TGTGCCAGCAGCCGACAGGGAAATTCACCCCTCCACTTT. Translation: CASSRQGNSPLHF. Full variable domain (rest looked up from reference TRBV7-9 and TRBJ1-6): DTGVSQNPRHKITKRGQNVTFRCDPISEHNRLYWYRQTLGQGPEFLTYFQNEAQLEKSRLLSDRFSAERPKGSFSTLEIQRTEQGDSAMYLCASSRQGNSPLHFGNGTRLTVT.

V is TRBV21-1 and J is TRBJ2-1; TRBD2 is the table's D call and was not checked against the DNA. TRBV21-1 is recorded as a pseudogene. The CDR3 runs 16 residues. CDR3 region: CASSKSNAGAYNEQFF. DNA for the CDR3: TGTGCCAGCAGCAAAAGCAACGCGGGGGCCTACAATGAGCAGTTCTTC.

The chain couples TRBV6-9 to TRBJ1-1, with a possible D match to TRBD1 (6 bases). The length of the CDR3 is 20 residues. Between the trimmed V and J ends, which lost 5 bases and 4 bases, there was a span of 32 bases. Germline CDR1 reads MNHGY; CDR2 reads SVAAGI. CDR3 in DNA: TGTGCCAGCAGTCCTCCAGCGCCTCCGAACAGGGCGATAGGTAGCACTGAAGCTTTCTTT. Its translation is CASSPPAPPNRAIGSTEAFF.

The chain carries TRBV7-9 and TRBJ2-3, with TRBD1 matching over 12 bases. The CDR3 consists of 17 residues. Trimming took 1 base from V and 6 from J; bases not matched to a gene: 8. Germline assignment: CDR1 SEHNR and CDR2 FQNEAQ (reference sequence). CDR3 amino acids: CASSLGEGQGAYDTQYF. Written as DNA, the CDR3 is TGTGCCAGCAGCTTAGGGGAGGGACAGGGGGCGTACGATACGCAGTATTTT.

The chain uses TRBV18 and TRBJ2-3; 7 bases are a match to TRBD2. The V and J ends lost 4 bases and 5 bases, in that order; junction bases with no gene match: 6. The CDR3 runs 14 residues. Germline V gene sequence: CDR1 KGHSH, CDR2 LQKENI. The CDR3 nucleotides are TGTGCCAGCTCACTCCGACTAGCACAAGATACGCAGTATTTT. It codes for CASSLRLAQDTQYF.

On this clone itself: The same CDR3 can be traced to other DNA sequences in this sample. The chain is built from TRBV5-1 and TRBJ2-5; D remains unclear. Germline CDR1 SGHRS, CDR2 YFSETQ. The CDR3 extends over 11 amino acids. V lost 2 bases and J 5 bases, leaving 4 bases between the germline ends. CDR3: CASSFRETQYF. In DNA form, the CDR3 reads TGCGCCAGCAGCTTCCGGGAGACCCAGTACTTC.

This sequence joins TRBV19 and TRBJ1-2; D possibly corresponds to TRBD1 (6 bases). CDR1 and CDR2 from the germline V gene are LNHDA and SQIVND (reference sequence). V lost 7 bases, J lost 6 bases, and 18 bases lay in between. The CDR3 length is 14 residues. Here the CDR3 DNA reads TGTGCCAGTACTTCTCTAGGTAACAGGGATGGCTACACCTTC. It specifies CASTSLGNRDGYTF.